This T cell receptor beta chain is drawn from a study of cytomegalovirus exposure and HLA in healthy donors. Germline CDR1 is MNHEY and CDR2 is SMNVEV (reference sequence). The CDR3 length is 13 residues. Trimming shortened V by 2 bases and J by 4 bases, and 6 bases separated the two germline ends. 60 Vbeta and 13 Jbeta primers were used in PCR. Assay used: immunoSEQ multiplex PCR; TCRdb lists only in-frame clones, some missing. The sample has about 130,000 clones; roughly 78% are singletons. The TCR originated in a man aged 35-49 years in good health and CMV-seropositive. This chain links TRBV27 with TRBJ1-3, with D hard to call. Sequenced input: PBMCs. The CDR3 DNA sequence: TGTGCCAGCAGTTTAAGAGGAGGAAACACCATATATTTT. Translated: CASSLRGGNTIYF.